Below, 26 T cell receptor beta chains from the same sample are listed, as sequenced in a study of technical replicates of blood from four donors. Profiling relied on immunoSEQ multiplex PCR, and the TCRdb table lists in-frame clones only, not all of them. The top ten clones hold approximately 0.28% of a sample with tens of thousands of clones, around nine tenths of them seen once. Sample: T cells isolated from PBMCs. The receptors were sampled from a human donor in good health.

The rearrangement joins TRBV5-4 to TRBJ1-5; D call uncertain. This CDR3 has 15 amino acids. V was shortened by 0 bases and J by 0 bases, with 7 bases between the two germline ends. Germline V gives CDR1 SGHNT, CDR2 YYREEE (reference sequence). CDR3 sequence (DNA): TGTGCCAGCAGCTTGGCGCCAGGTAGCAATCAGCCCCAGCATTTT. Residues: CASSLAPGSNQPQHF.

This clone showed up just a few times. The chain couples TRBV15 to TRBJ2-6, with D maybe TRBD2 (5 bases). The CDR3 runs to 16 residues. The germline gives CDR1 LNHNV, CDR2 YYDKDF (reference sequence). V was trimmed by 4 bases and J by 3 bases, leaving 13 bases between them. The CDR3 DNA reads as TGTGCCACCAGCATGGAGCCCGGGGATGGGGCCAACGTCCTGACTTTC. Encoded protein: CATSMEPGDGANVLTF. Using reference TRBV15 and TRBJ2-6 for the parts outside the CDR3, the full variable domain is DAMVIQNPRYQVTQFGKPVTLSCSQTLNHNVMYWYQQKSSQAPKLLFHYYDKDFNNEADTPDNFQSRRPNTSFCFLDIRSPGLGDTAMYLCATSMEPGDGANVLTFGAGSRLTVL.

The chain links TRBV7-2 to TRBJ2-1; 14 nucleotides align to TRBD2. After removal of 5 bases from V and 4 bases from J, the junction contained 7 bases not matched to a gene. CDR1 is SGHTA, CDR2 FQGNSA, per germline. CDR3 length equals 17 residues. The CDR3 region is CASSPTGLAGEYNEQFF. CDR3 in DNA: TGTGCCAGCAGCCCGACGGGACTAGCGGGGGAGTACAATGAGCAGTTCTTC.

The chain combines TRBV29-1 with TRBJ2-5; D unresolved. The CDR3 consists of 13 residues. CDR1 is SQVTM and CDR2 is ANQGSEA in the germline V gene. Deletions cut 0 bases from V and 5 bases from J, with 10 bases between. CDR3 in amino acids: CSVEEFGQETQYF. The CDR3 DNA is TGCAGCGTTGAAGAATTTGGTCAGGAGACCCAGTACTTC.

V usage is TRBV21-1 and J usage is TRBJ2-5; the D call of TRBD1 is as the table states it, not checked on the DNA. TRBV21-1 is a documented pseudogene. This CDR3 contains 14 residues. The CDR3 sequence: CANRGGDREETQYF. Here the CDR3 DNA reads TGTGCCAACCGGGGGGGGGACAGGGAAGAGACCCAGTACTTC.

The CDR3 region has the DNA TGTGCCAGCAGTCAGCCATGGACAGGGTTGAGCGAGCAGTACTTC. This codes for CASSQPWTGLSEQYF. The rearrangement joins TRBV27 to TRBJ2-7, with TRBD1 matching 8 bases. The length of the CDR3 is 15 residues. CDR1 and CDR2 from the germline V gene are MNHEY and SMNVEV (reference sequence). Trimming at V came to 5 bases and at J to 6 bases, leaving 12 bases not matched to a gene.

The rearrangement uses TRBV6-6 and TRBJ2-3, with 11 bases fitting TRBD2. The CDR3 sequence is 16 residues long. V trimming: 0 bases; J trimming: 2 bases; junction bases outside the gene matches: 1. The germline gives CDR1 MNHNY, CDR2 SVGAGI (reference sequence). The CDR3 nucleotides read TGTGCCAGCAGTTACTCGACTAGCGGGAACACAGATACGCAGTATTTT. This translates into CASSYSTSGNTDTQYF.

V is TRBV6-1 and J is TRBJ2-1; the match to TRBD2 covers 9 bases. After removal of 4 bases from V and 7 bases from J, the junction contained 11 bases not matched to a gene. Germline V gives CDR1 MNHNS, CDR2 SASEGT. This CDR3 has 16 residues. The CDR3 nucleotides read TGTGCCAGCAGTGTGCGGGAGGGAAAACTTAGGAATGAGCAGTTCTTC. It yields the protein CASSVREGKLRNEQFF.

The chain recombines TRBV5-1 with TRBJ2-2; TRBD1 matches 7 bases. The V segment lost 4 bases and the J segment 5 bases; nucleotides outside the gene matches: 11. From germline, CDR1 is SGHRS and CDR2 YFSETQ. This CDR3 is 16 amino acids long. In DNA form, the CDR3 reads TGCGCCAGCAGCCAGGACAGGATAATTGTGACCGGGGAGCTGTTTTTT. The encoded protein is CASSQDRIIVTGELFF.

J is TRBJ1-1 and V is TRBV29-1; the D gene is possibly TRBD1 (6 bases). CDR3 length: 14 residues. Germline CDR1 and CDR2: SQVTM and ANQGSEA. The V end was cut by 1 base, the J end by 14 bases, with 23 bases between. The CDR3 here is CSVEGMYGGQESFF. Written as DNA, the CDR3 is TGCAGCGTTGAAGGGATGTACGGGGGGCAGGAGTCCTTCTTT.

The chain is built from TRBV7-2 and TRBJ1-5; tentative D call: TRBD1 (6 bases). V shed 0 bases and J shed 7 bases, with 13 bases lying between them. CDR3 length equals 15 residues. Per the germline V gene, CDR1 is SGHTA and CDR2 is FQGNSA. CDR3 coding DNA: TGTGCCAGCAGCTTAGCTGCAGGACAGAAACAGCCCCAGCATTTT. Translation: CASSLAAGQKQPQHF.

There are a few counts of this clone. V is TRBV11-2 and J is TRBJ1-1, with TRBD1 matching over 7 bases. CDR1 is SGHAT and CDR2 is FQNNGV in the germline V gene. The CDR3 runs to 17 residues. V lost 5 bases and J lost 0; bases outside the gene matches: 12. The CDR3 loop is CASSVNRDSLMNTEAFF. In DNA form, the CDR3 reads TGTGCCAGCAGCGTTAACCGGGACAGTTTGATGAACACTGAAGCTTTCTTT. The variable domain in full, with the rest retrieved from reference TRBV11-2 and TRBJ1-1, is EAGVAQSPRYKIIEKRQSVAFWCNPISGHATLYWYQQILGQGPKLLIQFQNNGVVDDSQLPKDRFSAERLKGVDSTLKIQPAKLEDSAVYLCASSVNRDSLMNTEAFFGQGTRLTVV.

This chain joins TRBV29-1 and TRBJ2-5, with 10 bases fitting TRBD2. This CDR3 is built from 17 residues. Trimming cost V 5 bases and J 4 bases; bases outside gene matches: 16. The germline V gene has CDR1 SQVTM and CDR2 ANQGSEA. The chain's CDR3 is CSVSPLLEREGRETQYF. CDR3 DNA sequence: TGCAGCGTTTCCCCCCTTTTAGAGCGGGAGGGGAGAGAGACCCAGTACTTC.

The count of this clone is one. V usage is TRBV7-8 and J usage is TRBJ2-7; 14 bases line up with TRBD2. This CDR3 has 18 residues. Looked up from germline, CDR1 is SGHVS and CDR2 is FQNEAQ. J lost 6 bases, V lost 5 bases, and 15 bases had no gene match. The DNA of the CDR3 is TGTGCCAGCAGCCCGGGACTAGCGGGGGCCCGATCCGTTGGCGAGCAGTACTTC. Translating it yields CASSPGLAGARSVGEQYF.

The CDR3 coding sequence is TGCACCAGCAGCCACTTCTATAATAGCTATTCACCCCTCCACTTT. This codes for CTSSHFYNSYSPLHF. The V call is TRBV1, the J call TRBJ1-6. TRBV1 is listed as a pseudogene. This CDR3 contains 15 residues.

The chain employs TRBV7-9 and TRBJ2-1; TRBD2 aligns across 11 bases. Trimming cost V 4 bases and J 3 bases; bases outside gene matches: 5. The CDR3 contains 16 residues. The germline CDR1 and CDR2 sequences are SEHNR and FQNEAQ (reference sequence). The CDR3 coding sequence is TGTGCCAGCAGCTCGCTAGCGGGAGGCGGCTACAATGAGCAGTTCTTC. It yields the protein CASSSLAGGGYNEQFF.

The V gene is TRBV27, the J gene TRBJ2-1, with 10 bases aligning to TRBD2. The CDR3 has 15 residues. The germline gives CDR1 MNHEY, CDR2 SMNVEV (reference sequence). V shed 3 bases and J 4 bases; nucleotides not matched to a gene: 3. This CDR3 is CASSFGTSAYNEQFF. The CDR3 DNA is TGTGCCAGCAGTTTTGGGACTAGCGCTTACAATGAGCAGTTCTTC.

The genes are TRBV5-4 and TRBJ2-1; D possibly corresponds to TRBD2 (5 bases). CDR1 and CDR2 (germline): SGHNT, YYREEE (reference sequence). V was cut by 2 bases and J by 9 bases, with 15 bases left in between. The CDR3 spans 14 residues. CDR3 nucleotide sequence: TGTGCCAGCAGCTTTGCTCTGGAGGTGGCTGAGCAGTTCTTC. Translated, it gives CASSFALEVAEQFF.

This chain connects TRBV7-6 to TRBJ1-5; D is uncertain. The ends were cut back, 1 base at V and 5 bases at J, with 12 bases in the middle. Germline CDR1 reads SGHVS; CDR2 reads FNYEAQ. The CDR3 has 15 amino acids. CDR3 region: CASSLGPLRDQPQHF. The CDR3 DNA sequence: TGTGCCAGCAGCTTAGGCCCCTTGCGGGATCAGCCCCAGCATTTT.

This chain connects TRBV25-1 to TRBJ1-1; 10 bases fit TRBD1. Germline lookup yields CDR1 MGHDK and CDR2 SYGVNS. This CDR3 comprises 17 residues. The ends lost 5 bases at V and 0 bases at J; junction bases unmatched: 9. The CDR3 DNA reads TGTGCCAGCAGTCACGAACCGGGACAGGGGCTGAACACTGAAGCTTTCTTT. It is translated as CASSHEPGQGLNTEAFF.

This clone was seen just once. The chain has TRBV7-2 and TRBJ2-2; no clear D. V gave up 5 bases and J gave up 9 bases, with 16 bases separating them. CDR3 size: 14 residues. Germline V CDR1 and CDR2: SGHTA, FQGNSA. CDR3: CASSPSALGRELFF. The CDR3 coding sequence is TGTGCCAGCAGCCCAAGCGCCCTTGGCCGGGAGCTGTTTTTT.

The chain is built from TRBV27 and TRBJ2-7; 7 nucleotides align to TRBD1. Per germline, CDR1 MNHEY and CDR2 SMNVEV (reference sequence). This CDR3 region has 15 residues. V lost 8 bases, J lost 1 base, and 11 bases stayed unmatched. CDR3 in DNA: TGTGCCAGCGGTCTTGGACAGGCTCGGTCCTACGAGCAGTACTTC. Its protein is CASGLGQARSYEQYF.

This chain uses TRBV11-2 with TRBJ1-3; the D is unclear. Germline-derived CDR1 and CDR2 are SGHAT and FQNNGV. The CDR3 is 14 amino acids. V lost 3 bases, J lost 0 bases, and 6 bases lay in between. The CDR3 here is CASSFSFSGNTIYF. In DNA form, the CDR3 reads TGTGCCAGCAGCTTTTCCTTCTCTGGAAACACCATATATTTT.

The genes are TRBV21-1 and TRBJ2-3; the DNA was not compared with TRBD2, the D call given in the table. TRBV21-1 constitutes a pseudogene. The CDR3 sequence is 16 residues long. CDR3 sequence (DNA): TGTGCCAGCAGCAAAGTAGTAAGAGGGTCGGCAGATACGCAGTATTTT. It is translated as CASSKVVRGSADTQYF.

The CDR3 coding sequence is TGTGCCAGTAGTATAGAGACAGGTCCTTCACCCCTCCACTTT. It specifies CASSIETGPSPLHF. This chain uses TRBV19 with TRBJ1-6, with D perhaps TRBD1 (6 bases). Trimming removed 0 bases from V and 9 bases from J, with 9 bases in between. Germline assignment: CDR1 LNHDA and CDR2 SQIVND (reference sequence). This CDR3 has 14 residues.

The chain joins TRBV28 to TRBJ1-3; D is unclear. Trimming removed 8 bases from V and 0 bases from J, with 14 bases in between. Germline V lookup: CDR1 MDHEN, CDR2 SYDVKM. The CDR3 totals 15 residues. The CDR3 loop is CASRTLNVSGNTIYF. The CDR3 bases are TGTGCCAGCCGAACCCTAAACGTCTCTGGAAACACCATATATTTT.